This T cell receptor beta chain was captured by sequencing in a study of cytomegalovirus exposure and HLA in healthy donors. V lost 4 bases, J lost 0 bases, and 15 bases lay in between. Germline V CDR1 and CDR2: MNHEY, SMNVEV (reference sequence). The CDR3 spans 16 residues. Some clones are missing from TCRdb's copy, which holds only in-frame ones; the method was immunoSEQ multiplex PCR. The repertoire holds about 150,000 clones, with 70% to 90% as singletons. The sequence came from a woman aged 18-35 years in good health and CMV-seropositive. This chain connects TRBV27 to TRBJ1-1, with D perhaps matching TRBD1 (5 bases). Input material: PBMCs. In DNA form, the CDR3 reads TGTGCCAGCAGTTCGTACGACAGTCGGATGAACACTGAAGCTTTCTTT. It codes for CASSSYDSRMNTEAFF.